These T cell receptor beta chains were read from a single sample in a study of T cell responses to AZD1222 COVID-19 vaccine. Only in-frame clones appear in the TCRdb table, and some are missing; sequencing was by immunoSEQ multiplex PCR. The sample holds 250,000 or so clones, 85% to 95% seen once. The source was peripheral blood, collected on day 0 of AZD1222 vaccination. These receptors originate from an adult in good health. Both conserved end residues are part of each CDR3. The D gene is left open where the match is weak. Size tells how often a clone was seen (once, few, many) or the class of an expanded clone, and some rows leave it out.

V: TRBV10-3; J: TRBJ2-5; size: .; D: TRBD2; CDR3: CAVQAGTSGRETQYF; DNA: TGTGCCGTACAGGCCGGGACTAGCGGGAGAGAGACCCAGTACTTC
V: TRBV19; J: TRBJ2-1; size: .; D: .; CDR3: CASSEMFYNEQFF; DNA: TGTGCCAGTAGCGAAATGTTCTACAATGAGCAGTTCTTC
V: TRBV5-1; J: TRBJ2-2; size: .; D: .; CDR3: CASSDLGAGELFF; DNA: TGCGCCAGCAGCGATTTAGGCGCCGGGGAGCTGTTTTTT
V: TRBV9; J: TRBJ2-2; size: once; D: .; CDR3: CASSGTRTGELFF; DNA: TGTGCCAGCAGCGGGACCAGGACCGGGGAGCTGTTTTTT
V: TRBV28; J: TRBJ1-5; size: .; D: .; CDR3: CASSLEWGQPQHF; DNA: TGTGCCAGCAGTTTGGAATGGGGCCAGCCCCAGCATTTT
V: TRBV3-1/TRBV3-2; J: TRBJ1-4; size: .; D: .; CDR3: CASSQAQGGNEKLFF; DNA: TGTGCCAGCAGCCAGGCCCAGGGAGGGAATGAAAAACTGTTTTTT
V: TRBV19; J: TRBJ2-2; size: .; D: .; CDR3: CASSIGAAANTGELFF; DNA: TGTGCCAGTAGTATAGGAGCGGCCGCGAACACCGGGGAGCTGTTTTTT
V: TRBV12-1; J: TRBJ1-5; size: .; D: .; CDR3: CASSFRGGNQPQHF; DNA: TGTGCCAGCAGCTTCAGGGGAGGCAATCAGCCCCAGCATTTT
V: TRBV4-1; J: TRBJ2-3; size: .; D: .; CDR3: CASSLLAYITGSSTDTQYF; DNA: TGCGCCAGCAGCCTCCTCGCTTATATAACGGGTTCGAGCACAGATACGCAGTATTTT
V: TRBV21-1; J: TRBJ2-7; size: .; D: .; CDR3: CASSKAARGTYEQYF; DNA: TGTGCCAGCAGCAAAGCGGCTAGGGGGACCTACGAGCAGTACTTC
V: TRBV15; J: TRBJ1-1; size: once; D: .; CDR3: CATSRDRTATNTEAFF; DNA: TGTGCCACCAGCAGAGATAGGACAGCCACAAACACTGAAGCTTTCTTT
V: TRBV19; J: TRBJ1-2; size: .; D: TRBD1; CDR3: CASSIGGGTRGGSGYTF; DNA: TGTGCCAGTAGTATAGGAGGGGGCACCCGCGGGGGATCCGGCTACACCTTC
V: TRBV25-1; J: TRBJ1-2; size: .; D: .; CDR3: CASTRQGSYGYTF; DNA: TGTGCCAGTACTCGGCAAGGGAGCTATGGCTACACCTTC
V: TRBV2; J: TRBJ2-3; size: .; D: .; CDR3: CASSEARRDTQYF; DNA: TGTGCCAGCAGTGAAGCGAGACGGGATACGCAGTATTTT
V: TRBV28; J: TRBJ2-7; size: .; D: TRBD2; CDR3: CASSASGGAFSYEQYF; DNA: TGTGCCAGCAGTGCTAGCGGGGGGGCGTTCTCCTACGAGCAGTACTTC
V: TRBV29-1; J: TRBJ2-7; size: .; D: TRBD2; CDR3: CSVDANLGGGAYEQYF; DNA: TGCAGCGTTGATGCCAACCTTGGCGGGGGGGCCTACGAGCAGTACTTC
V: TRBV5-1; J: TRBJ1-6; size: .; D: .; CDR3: CASSSLGGWDSPLHF; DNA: TGCGCCAGCAGCTCCTTGGGAGGGTGGGATTCACCCCTCCACTTT
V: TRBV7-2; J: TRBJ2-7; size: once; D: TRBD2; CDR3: CASSQSGATTYEQYF; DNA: TGTGCCAGCAGCCAAAGCGGGGCTACTACCTACGAGCAGTACTTC
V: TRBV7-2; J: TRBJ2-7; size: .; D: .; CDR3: CASSSPARALGEQYF; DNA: TGTGCCAGCAGTTCCCCGGCCAGGGCCCTAGGCGAGCAGTACTTC
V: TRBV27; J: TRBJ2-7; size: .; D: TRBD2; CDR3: CASSALSGRSEQYF; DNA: TGTGCCAGCAGTGCTCTTAGCGGGAGATCCGAGCAGTACTTC
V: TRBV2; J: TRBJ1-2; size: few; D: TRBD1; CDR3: CASRQQGQQYGYTF; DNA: TGTGCCAGCAGGCAACAGGGACAGCAATATGGCTACACCTTC
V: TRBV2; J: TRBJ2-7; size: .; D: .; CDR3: CASKPGSSYEQYF; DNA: TGTGCCAGCAAGCCAGGGAGCTCCTACGAGCAGTACTTC
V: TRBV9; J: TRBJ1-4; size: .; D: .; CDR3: CASSVGTANEKLFF; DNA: TGTGCCAGCAGCGTAGGGACAGCTAATGAAAAACTGTTTTTT
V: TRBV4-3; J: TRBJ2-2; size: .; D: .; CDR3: CASSQHPGLHTGELFF; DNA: TGCGCCAGCAGCCAGCATCCGGGACTTCACACCGGGGAGCTGTTTTTT
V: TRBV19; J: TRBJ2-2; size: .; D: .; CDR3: CASSRQQGNTGELFF; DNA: TGTGCCAGTAGTCGTCAACAGGGGAACACCGGGGAGCTGTTTTTT
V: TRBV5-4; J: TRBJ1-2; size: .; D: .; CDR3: CASSPTDRGYGYTF; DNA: TGTGCCAGCAGCCCCACGGACAGAGGCTATGGCTACACCTTC
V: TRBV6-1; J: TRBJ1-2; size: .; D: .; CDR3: CASSEDYTRTYGYTF; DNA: TGTGCCAGCAGTGAAGACTACACCAGGACGTATGGCTACACCTTC
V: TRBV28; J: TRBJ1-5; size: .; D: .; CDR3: CASSLGARGGQPQHF; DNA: TGTGCCAGCAGTTTAGGGGCCCGGGGGGGTCAGCCCCAGCATTTT
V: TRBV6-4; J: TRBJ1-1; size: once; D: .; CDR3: CASSDRGTEAFF; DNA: TGTGCCAGCAGTGACCGCGGCACTGAAGCTTTCTTT
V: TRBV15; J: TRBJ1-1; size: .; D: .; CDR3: CATSRGVAGVMNTEAFF; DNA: TGTGCCACCAGCAGAGGGGTGGCAGGGGTCATGAACACTGAAGCTTTCTTT
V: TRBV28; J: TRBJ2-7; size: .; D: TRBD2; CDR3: CASSRGRLAGGYEQYF; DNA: TGTGCCAGCTCGAGGGGGCGCCTAGCGGGGGGATACGAGCAGTACTTC
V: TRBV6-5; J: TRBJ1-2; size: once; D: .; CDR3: CASSLTQIYGYTF; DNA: TGTGCCAGCAGCCTGACACAGATCTATGGCTACACCTTC
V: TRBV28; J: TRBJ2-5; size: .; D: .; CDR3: CASSLTKETQYF; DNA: TGTGCCAGCAGTTTAACTAAAGAGACCCAGTACTTC
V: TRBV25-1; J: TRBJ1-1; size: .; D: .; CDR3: CASKWGNTEAFF; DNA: TGTGCCAGCAAATGGGGGAACACTGAAGCTTTCTTT
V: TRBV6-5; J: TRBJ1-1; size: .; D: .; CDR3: CASSYSGEAGEAFF; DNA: TGTGCCAGCAGTTACTCGGGGGAGGCAGGCGAAGCTTTCTTT
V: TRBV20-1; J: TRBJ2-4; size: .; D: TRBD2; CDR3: CSASPSTSRGSGF; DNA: TGCAGTGCTAGTCCTTCGACTAGCCGGGGCTCAGGCTTC
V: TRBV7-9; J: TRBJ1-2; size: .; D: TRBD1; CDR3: CASSLVVGQGASDNYGYTF; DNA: TGTGCCAGCAGCTTAGTAGTAGGACAGGGGGCGTCGGATAACTATGGCTACACCTTC
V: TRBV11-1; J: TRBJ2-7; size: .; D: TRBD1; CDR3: CASSLDQLGQVRYF; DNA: TGTGCCAGCAGCTTAGACCAACTTGGACAGGTGCGGTACTTC
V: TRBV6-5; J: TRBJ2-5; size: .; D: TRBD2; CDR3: CASNGLAGGQGTQYF; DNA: TGTGCCAGCAATGGACTAGCGGGGGGCCAGGGGACCCAGTACTTC
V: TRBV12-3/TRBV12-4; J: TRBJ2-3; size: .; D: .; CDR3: CASSRYPDTQYF; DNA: TGTGCCAGCAGTCGGTATCCAGATACGCAGTATTTT
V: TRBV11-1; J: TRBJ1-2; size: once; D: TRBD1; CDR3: CASSFGTDPNYGYTF; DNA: TGTGCCAGCAGCTTCGGGACAGATCCTAACTATGGCTACACCTTC
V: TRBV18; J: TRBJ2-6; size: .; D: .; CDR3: CASSPATGEGTGANVLTF; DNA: TGTGCCAGCTCACCCGCGACAGGGGAGGGAACTGGGGCCAACGTCCTGACTTTC
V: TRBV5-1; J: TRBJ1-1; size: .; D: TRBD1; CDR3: CASSLYRGNTEAFF; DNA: TGCGCCAGCAGCTTGTACAGGGGGAACACTGAAGCTTTCTTT
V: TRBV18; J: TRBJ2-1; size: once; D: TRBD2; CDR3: CASSPRGGGGNEQFF; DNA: TGTGCCAGCTCACCTCGGGGGGGAGGAGGCAATGAGCAGTTCTTC
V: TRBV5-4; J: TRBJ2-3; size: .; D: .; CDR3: CASSPGGGRNTDTQYF; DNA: TGTGCCAGCAGCCCCGGGGGTGGCAGGAACACAGATACGCAGTATTTT
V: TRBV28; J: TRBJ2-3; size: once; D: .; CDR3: CASSFEYRTQYF; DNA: TGTGCCAGCAGTTTTGAATATCGTACGCAGTATTTT
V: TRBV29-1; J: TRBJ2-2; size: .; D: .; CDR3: CSVEGFTNTGELFF; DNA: TGCAGCGTTGAAGGGTTCACCAACACCGGGGAGCTGTTTTTT
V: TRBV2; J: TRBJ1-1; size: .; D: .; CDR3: CARAGLMNTEAFF; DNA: TGTGCCAGAGCGGGCCTTATGAACACTGAAGCTTTCTTT
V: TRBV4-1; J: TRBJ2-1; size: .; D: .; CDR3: CASSQPSRGSYNEQFF; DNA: TGCGCCAGCAGCCAGCCATCGAGGGGCTCCTACAATGAGCAGTTCTTC
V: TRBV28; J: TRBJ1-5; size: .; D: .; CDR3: CASSLGGRSNQPQHF; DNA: TGTGCCAGCAGTCTAGGGGGGCGCAGCAATCAGCCCCAGCATTTT
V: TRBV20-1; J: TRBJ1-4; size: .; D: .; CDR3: CSASQGRGEKLFF; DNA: TGCAGTGCTAGTCAGGGGAGAGGAGAAAAACTGTTTTTT
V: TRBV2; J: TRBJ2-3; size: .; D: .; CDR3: CASSYHLLGGDTQYF; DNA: TGTGCCAGCAGTTACCACCTCCTGGGTGGGGATACGCAGTATTTT
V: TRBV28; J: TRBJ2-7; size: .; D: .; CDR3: CASSLTVYEQYF; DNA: TGTGCCAGCAGTTTAACAGTCTACGAGCAGTACTTC
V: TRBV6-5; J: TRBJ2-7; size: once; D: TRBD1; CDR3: CASSPYRGTSYEQYF; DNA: TGTGCCAGCAGCCCGTACAGGGGAACGTCCTACGAGCAGTACTTC
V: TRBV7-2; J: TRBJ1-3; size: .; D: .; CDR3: CASSPGASGNTIYF; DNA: TGTGCCAGCAGCCCCGGGGCCTCTGGAAACACCATATATTTT
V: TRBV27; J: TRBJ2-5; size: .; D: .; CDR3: CASSFGLPSVETQYF; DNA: TGTGCCAGCAGTTTCGGACTACCTTCCGTAGAGACCCAGTACTTC
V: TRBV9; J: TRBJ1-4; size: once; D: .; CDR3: CASSVGDSGNEKLFF; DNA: TGTGCCAGCAGCGTAGGGGACTCCGGGAATGAAAAACTGTTTTTT
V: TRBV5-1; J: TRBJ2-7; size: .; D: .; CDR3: CASSLDRLAEQYF; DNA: TGCGCCAGCAGTTTAGACAGGTTGGCCGAGCAGTACTTC
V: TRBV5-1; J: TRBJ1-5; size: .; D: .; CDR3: CASSLDGADQPQHF; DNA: TGCGCCAGCAGCTTGGACGGGGCGGATCAGCCCCAGCATTTT
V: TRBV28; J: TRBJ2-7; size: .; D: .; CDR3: CASSWDYEQYF; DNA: TGTGCCAGCAGTTGGGATTACGAGCAGTACTTC